This T cell receptor beta chain was retrieved from a study of OX40 agonist ivuxolimab in advanced cancers. Study-wide findings and caveats: There were, on average, more expanded clones in CD8+ T cells than in CD4+. There was clonal expansion of CD4+ and CD8+ blood T cells by week 6 at 0.1 to 3.0 mg/kg. Some patients without response likewise showed low normalized clonal expansion.

A remark on this clone: As yet, its antigen is unknown.

Trimming took 6 bases from V and 0 from J, leaving 11 bases between them. This CDR3 contains 14 residues. Germline lookup yields CDR1 SGHVS and CDR2 FNYEAQ. Measured with immunoSEQ multiplex PCR; TCRdb has only the in-frame clones, and not every one. The table lists about 23,000 clones, 88% of them singletons. J is TRBJ1-1 and V is TRBV7-6; D remains ambiguous. The TCR was taken from an adult with an advanced solid tumor such as melanoma, head and neck, liver or kidney cancer. The sample in question was CD4+ or CD8+ T cells sorted from blood, obtained in a trial of the OX40 agonist ivuxolimab. In DNA, the CDR3 is TGTGCCAGCAGTTCTCAGATCCTGAACACTGAAGCTTTCTTT. It encodes CASSSQILNTEAFF. Full variable domain (missing parts from reference TRBV7-6 and TRBJ1-1): GAGVSQSPRYKVTKRGQDVALRCDPISGHVSLYWYRQALGQGPEFLTYFNYEAQQDKSGLPNDRFSAERPEGSISTLTIQRTEQRDSAMYRCASSSQILNTEAFFGQGTRLTVV.